This passage covers 8 T cell receptor beta chains from one sample sequenced in a study of CD8 T cells in ankylosing spondylitis. General study findings and limits: Blood from ankylosing spondylitis patients appeared to carry a characteristic eight-variant TCR beta motif.

TCRdb reprocessed the 5' RACE reads via MiXCR and lists one record per CDR3 protein. Here the sample spans around 480,000 distinct CDR3 sequences, under 20% being singletons. For these receptors, no antigen is known. Material for sequencing was blood, either unsorted or a sorted T cell fraction (not recorded which). Receptor source: a male donor with ankylosing spondylitis.

Turning to this clonotype: A much larger clone differs by one base, so this may be a read error. J is TRBJ1-2 and V is TRBV14; TRBD1 might be the D (5 bases). The CDR3 covers 12 residues. Per the germline V gene, CDR1 is SGHDN and CDR2 is FVKESK. V was pared by 5 bases and J by 7 bases, with 11 bases between. This CDR3 reads CASSGGYCGYTF. The CDR3 DNA follows: TGTGCCAGCAGCGGGGGATACTGTGGCTACACCTTC. Filled out from reference TRBV14 and TRBJ1-2, the complete variable domain reads EAGVTQFPSHSVIEKGQTVTLRCDPISGHDNLYWYRRVMGKEIKFLLHFVKESKQDESGMPNNRFLAERTGGTYSTLKVQPAELEDSGVYFCASSGGYCGYTFGSGTRLTVV.

This rearrangement joins TRBV2 to TRBJ2-7, with 7 bases identical to TRBD2. V lost 7 bases and J lost 5; bases outside the gene matches: 11. Germline values: CDR1 SNHLY, CDR2 FYNNEI. CDR3 size: 14 residues. The chain's CDR3 is CASIWFNREDEQYF. The CDR3 DNA follows: TGTGCCAGCATCTGGTTTAACCGGGAGGACGAGCAGTACTTC. Drawing the rest from reference TRBV2 and TRBJ2-7, the complete variable domain is EPEVTQTPSHQVTQMGQEVILRCVPISNHLYFYWYRQILGQKVEFLVSFYNNEISEKSEIFDDQFSVERPDGSNFTLKIRSTKLEDSAMYFCASIWFNREDEQYFGPGTRLTVT.

In this sample, this clonotype turned up a few times. CDR3 bases: TGCGCCAGCAGCCCAGCCCAGGCCGGGGCCAACGTCCTGACTTTC. Protein sequence: CASSPAQAGANVLTF. The chain couples TRBV5-1 to TRBJ2-6; unclear D gene. Trimming cost V 4 bases and J 4 bases, with 12 bases left between them. CDR1 SGHRS and CDR2 YFSETQ come from the germline V gene. CDR3 length: 15 amino acids. Supplemented by reference TRBV5-1 and TRBJ2-6, the full variable domain reads KAGVTQTPRYLIKTRGQQVTLSCSPISGHRSVSWYQQTPGQGLQFLFEYFSETQRNKGNFPGRFSGRQFSNSRSEMNVSTLELGDSALYLCASSPAQAGANVLTFGAGSRLTVL.

The chain couples TRBV20-1 to TRBJ2-3; 10 positions agree with TRBD2. Germline V gene data show CDR1 as DFQATT and CDR2 as SNEGSKA (reference sequence). The length of the CDR3 is 14 residues. This CDR3 is CAPAVGLATDTQYF. The CDR3 DNA follows: TGCGCCCCCGCGGTGGGACTAGCGACAGATACGCAGTATTTT.

The V call is TRBV7-2, the J call TRBJ2-2; D may be TRBD2 (5 bases). Trimming left V 5 bases short and J 3 bases short, with 10 bases between. The CDR3 contains 14 residues. Germline CDR1 is SGHTA and CDR2 is FQGNSA. In DNA, the CDR3 is TGTGCCAGCAGCCCAACTAGATACACCGGGGAGCTGTTTTTT. Translation: CASSPTRYTGELFF. Together with reference TRBV7-2 and TRBJ2-2, the CDR3 gives the full variable domain: GAGVSQSPSNKVTEKGKDVELRCDPISGHTALYWYRQSLGQGLEFLIYFQGNSAPDKSGLPSDRFSAERTGGSVSTLTIQRTQQEDSAVYLCASSPTRYTGELFFGEGSRLTVL.

V gene TRBV6-5 combines with J gene TRBJ2-7; TRBD2 agrees at 14 bases. Germline V gives CDR1 MNHEY, CDR2 SVGAGI. This CDR3 has 16 residues. Trimming removed 0 bases from V and 4 bases from J; junction bases left unmatched: 2. Written as DNA, the CDR3 is TGTGCCAGCAGTTACTCGGGACTAGCGGGAGAGTACGAGCAGTACTTC. This sequence encodes CASSYSGLAGEYEQYF.

The V and J genes are TRBV10-3 and TRBJ2-7; tentatively, D is TRBD1 (5 bases). This CDR3 spans 14 amino acids. V was pared by 0 bases and J by 4 bases, with 10 bases between. Looked up from germline, CDR1 is ENHRY and CDR2 is SYGVKD. The CDR3 nucleotides read TGTGCCATCAGTGAGTCGGGCAGGGATTACGAGCAGTACTTC. Protein: CAISESGRDYEQYF.

This clonotype appeared a single time. This sequence joins TRBV6-2 or TRBV6-3 and TRBJ2-1; possible D gene TRBD2, 6 bases. In germline, CDR1 is MNHEY, CDR2 SVGEGT. The V and J ends lost 5 bases and 15 bases respectively, with 17 bases between them. This CDR3 has 12 amino acids. The CDR3 protein is CASSRRAGFTFF. The CDR3 DNA is TGTGCCAGCAGTCGAAGGGCGGGGTTCACGTTCTTC.